This entry is about one T cell receptor (beta chain). Its antigen is unidentified. This sample stems from a study of shared clonotypes between healthy human individuals. CDR3 length: 15 amino acids. The germline V and J ends were trimmed by 5 bases and 2 bases, with 14 bases remaining between them. Germline V gives CDR1 SGHTA, CDR2 FQGNSA. Profiled with immunoSEQ multiplex PCR; TCRdb holds only in-frame clones, not every one. Of roughly 2,500,000 clones in the sample, 80% to 95% were seen once. Study findings and constraints: Clonotype sharing among donors was expected to depend on sequencing depth.

The sample taken for sequencing was naive CD4+ T cells from PBMCs. Specified subset: CD45RA+ positively selected. The receptor was isolated from a man younger than 35 in good health. Some clones in this sample may be carry-over from other donors' samples. The chain uses TRBV7-2 and TRBJ2-3; D possibly corresponds to TRBD1 (6 bases). CDR3 nucleotide sequence: TGTGCCAGCAGCAGGGCCCCGGGACACACAGATACGCAGTATTTT. This gives the protein CASSRAPGHTDTQYF.